The T cell receptor beta chain under discussion was sequenced for a study of blood T cell repertoires in COVID-19. Study-wide background: Sites across the United States, Italy and Spain contributed samples from acute and convalescent COVID-19. T cells, B-cell-depleted T cells, or PBMCs provided the cDNA or gDNA that served as material.

The cohort comprised adults aged about 18 to 90 years residing in about two dozen US areas. Original handling: Quantification of nucleated cells was approximated via reference gene primer amplification. The method was immunoSEQ multiplex PCR; TCRdb's version includes in-frame clones alone and lacks a portion of them. V and J calls and clone size are copied from that table; D and trimming were computed from the DNA. The profile covers hundreds of thousands of clones, with about 82% appearing a single time and 8.5% to 9.5% taken by the ten largest. The CDR3 is 13 amino acids. Germline V gives CDR1 LNHDA, CDR2 SQIVND (reference sequence). V gave up 6 bases and J gave up 7 bases; unmatched junction bases: 4.

The chain employs TRBV19 and TRBJ1-5, with 9 bases aligning to TRBD1. Sequencing input: PBMCs or T cells enriched from blood (not recorded which). This clonotype was obtained from a woman between 45 and 60 years old with acute COVID-19. The CDR3 loop reads CASSDRGKQPQHF. The DNA for the CDR3 is TGTGCCAGTAGCGACAGGGGGAAACAGCCCCAGCATTTT.